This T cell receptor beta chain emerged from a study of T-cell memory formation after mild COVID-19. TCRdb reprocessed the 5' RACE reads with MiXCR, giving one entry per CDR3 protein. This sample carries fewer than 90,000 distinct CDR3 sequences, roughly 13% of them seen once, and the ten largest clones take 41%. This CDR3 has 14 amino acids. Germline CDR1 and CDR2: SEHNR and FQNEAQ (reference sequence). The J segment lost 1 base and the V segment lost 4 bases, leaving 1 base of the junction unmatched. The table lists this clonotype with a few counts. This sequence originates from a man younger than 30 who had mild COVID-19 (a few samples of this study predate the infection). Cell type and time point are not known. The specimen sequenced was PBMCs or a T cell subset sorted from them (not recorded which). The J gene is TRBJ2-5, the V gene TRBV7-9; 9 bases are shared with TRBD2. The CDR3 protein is CASSSTSGQETQYF. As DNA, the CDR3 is TGTGCCAGCAGCTCGACTAGCGGCCAAGAGACCCAGTACTTC.